The 14 T cell receptor beta chains below were found in one sample sequenced in a study of monozygotic twins with cystic fibrosis. Assay: immunoSEQ multiplex PCR; the TCRdb copy retains only in-frame clones and omits some. The top ten hold around 0.56% of the sample, which has 25,000 to 30,000 clones, 90% seen once. Sample: blood. These receptors came from a girl aged 2 to 9 with cystic fibrosis.

The J gene is TRBJ2-7, the V gene TRBV9, with D perhaps matching TRBD1 (5 bases). This CDR3 is built from 15 residues. Germline-derived CDR1 and CDR2 are SGDLS and YYNGEE. Trimming pared 4 bases from V and 1 base from J, leaving 15 bases between. As DNA, the CDR3 is TGTGCCAGCAGCTATGACAGTCGTCGGTCCTACGAGCAGTACTTC. The encoded protein is CASSYDSRRSYEQYF.

V is TRBV27 and J is TRBJ2-1, with D tentatively TRBD2 (6 bases). V gave up 2 bases and J gave up 1 base, with 6 bases separating them. Germline V gene data show CDR1 as MNHEY and CDR2 as SMNVEV (reference sequence). This CDR3 has 14 amino acids. CDR3 coding DNA: TGTGCCAGCAGTTTAGCGGGGTCCTACAATGAGCAGTTCTTC. Residues: CASSLAGSYNEQFF.

The chain carries TRBV15 and TRBJ1-1; no reliable D call. V was pared by 0 bases and J by 6 bases, with 14 bases between. CDR3 length: 15 amino acids. CDR1 is LNHNV and CDR2 is YYDKDF in the germline V gene (reference sequence). Written as DNA, the CDR3 is TGTGCCACCAGCAGAGAAAGTACGGCTAGGGCTGAAGCTTTCTTT. Translated: CATSRESTARAEAFF. The full variable domain, in which reference TRBV15 and TRBJ1-1 provide the parts outside the CDR3, is DAMVIQNPRYQVTQFGKPVTLSCSQTLNHNVMYWYQQKSSQAPKLLFHYYDKDFNNEADTPDNFQSRRPNTSFCFLDIRSPGLGDTAMYLCATSRESTARAEAFFGQGTRLTVV.

This clone was counted between two and nine times. The CDR3, as DNA: TGTGCCAGCAGCTTAGGCGGACTTGAAGCTTTCTTT. It translates to CASSLGGLEAFF. This chain joins TRBV7-9 and TRBJ1-1; D is undetermined. This CDR3 is 12 amino acids long. Germline V gene data show CDR1 as SEHNR and CDR2 as FQNEAQ (reference sequence). Trimming pared 1 base from V and 7 bases from J, leaving 7 bases between.

The chain is built from TRBV6-1 and TRBJ1-5; 7 bases agree with TRBD1. Trimming took 5 bases from V and 3 from J; bases not matched to a gene: 4. Germline V gene lookup returns CDR1 MNHNS and CDR2 SASEGT. CDR3 length equals 14 residues. This CDR3 is CASSPGQPNQPQHF. DNA for the CDR3: TGTGCCAGCAGTCCGGGACAGCCCAATCAGCCCCAGCATTTT.

This clone was picked up one time. The V gene is TRBV5-4, the J gene TRBJ1-5, with 8 bases matching TRBD1. Germline-derived CDR1 and CDR2 are SGHNT and YYREEE (reference sequence). This CDR3 has 17 amino acids. Unmatched junction bases numbered 12, after V lost 3 bases and J lost 4 bases. The CDR3 sequence: CASSYGQGSEGNQPQHF. The CDR3 coding sequence is TGTGCCAGCAGCTACGGACAGGGATCCGAGGGGAATCAGCCCCAGCATTTT.

This clone was counted a few times. The V and J genes are TRBV7-8 and TRBJ1-2; 9 nucleotides match TRBD1. The CDR3 covers 16 residues. The V and J ends lost 5 bases and 2 bases, in that order; junction bases with no gene match: 9. Germline V gene sequence: CDR1 SGHVS, CDR2 FQNEAQ. CDR3 sequence reads: CASSGPGTGTNYGYTF. The CDR3 DNA is TGTGCCAGCAGCGGTCCCGGGACAGGGACCAACTATGGCTACACCTTC.

The rearrangement uses TRBV2 and TRBJ2-1; D ambiguous. Germline CDR1 reads SNHLY; CDR2 reads FYNNEI. This CDR3 region has 13 residues. V was shortened by 11 bases and J by 0 bases, with 11 bases between the two germline ends. The CDR3 coding sequence is TGTGCCGGACGGCCCGCCTCCTACAATGAGCAGTTCTTC. Protein product: CAGRPASYNEQFF.

The chain has TRBV7-2 and TRBJ2-5, with no clear D. Germline CDR1 and CDR2: SGHTA and FQGNSA. The germline V and J ends were trimmed by 2 bases and 5 bases, with 9 bases remaining between them. The length of the CDR3 is 13 residues. CDR3 sequence (DNA): TGTGCCAGCAGCTTAAAGGGCAGGGAGACCCAGTACTTC. Amino acid sequence: CASSLKGRETQYF.

This chain links TRBV12-5 with TRBJ1-1; no reliable D call. Germline V gene lookup returns CDR1 LGHNT and CDR2 FRNRAP. This CDR3 has 18 residues. The V end lost 2 bases, the J end lost 1 base, and 20 bases lay between the germline ends. This CDR3 is CASGLTPPHHNQNTEAFF. In nucleotides, the CDR3 is TGTGCTAGTGGTTTGACCCCGCCCCATCACAATCAGAACACTGAAGCTTTCTTT.

The chain is built from TRBV7-9 and TRBJ1-1, with 7 bases lining up with TRBD1. Germline V gives CDR1 SEHNR, CDR2 FQNEAQ (reference sequence). The length of the CDR3 is 15 residues. Losses at the gene ends were 1 base for V and 4 bases for J; bases not matched to a gene: 6. CDR3 amino acids: CASSLGDRESTEAFF. CDR3 nucleotides: TGTGCCAGCAGCTTAGGAGACAGGGAGAGCACTGAAGCTTTCTTT.

This clone was detected a few times. CDR3 region: CASSPTTTNYGYTF. CDR3 DNA sequence: TGCGCCAGCAGCCCCACGACAACCAACTATGGCTACACCTTC. The chain links TRBV5-1 to TRBJ1-2; D gene ambiguous. V lost 4 bases and J lost 2, with 12 bases in between. CDR1 SGHRS and CDR2 YFSETQ come from the germline V gene. The CDR3 extends over 14 amino acids.

The CDR3 region has the DNA TGCAGCGTCCGAGGGGGGACTCCTAACTATGGCTACACCTTC. This codes for CSVRGGTPNYGYTF. The rearrangement uses TRBV29-1 and TRBJ1-2, with a weak D call TRBD1 (6 bases). CDR3 length: 14 amino acids. The V and J ends lost 6 bases and 0 bases respectively, with 14 bases between them. Looked up from germline, CDR1 is SQVTM and CDR2 is ANQGSEA. The whole variable domain, remainder taken from reference TRBV29-1 and TRBJ1-2, is SAVISQKPSRDICQRGTSLTIQCQVDSQVTMMFWYRQQPGQSLTLIATANQGSEATYESGFVIDKFPISRPNLTFSTLTVSNMSPEDSSIYLCSVRGGTPNYGYTFGSGTRLTVV.

The chain carries TRBV6-4 and TRBJ1-6; 8 nucleotides match TRBD1. The junction had 4 bases not matched to a gene; V was cut back by 4 bases and J by 8 bases. Germline V gene data show CDR1 as MRHNA and CDR2 as SNTAGT. There are 14 residues in the CDR3. In nucleotides, the CDR3 is TGTGCCAGCAGTGGGGACAGGTACGATTCACCCCTCCACTTT. Its translation: CASSGDRYDSPLHF.